In this sample, the clone carrying this T cell receptor beta chain turned up a few times. Antigen unknown. TCRdb ran MiXCR on the RACE reads and lists one entry per CDR3 protein. The repertoire holds roughly 100,000 distinct CDR3 sequences, with approximately 36% as singletons. This sample stems from a study of human T cells and chemical hapten exposure. The CDR3 has 16 amino acids. The J segment lost 3 bases and the V segment lost 5 bases, leaving 9 bases of the junction unmatched. The germline CDR1 and CDR2 sequences are MNHEY and SVGEGT. Time point specified: patch test 3, about 24 weeks after DPC sensitization. The treatment is: therapeutic diphenylcyclopropenone sensitization with weekly scalp DPC. General study results and limits: Expanded TCR counts at PT1 went up together with patch test score, a positive correlation.

The sequenced sample was whole blood, obtained in connection with sensitization to the hapten diphenylcyclopropenone (DPC). This sequence was found in a middle-aged man with alopecia areata. Some clones in this sample may be carry-over from other donors' samples. This chain uses TRBV6-2 or TRBV6-3 with TRBJ1-5; 8 bases are shared with TRBD1. The chain's CDR3 is CASSLNRGRNNQPQHF. CDR3 in DNA: TGTGCCAGCAGTCTGAACAGGGGGAGAAACAATCAGCCCCAGCATTTT.